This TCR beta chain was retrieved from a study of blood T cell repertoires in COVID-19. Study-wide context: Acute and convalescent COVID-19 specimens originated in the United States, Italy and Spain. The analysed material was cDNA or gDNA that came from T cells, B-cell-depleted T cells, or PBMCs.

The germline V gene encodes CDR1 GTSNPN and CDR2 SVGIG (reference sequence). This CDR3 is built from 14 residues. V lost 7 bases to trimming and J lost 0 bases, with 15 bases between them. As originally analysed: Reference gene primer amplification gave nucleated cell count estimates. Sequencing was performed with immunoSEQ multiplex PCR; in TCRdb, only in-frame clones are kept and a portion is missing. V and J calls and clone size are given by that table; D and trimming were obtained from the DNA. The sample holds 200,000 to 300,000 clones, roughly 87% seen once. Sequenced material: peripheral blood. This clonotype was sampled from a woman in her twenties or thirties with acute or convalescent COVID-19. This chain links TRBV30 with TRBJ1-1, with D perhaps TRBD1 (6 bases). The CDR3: CASPRDTLNTEAFF. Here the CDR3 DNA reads TGTGCCTCCCCCCGGGACACCTTGAACACTGAAGCTTTCTTT.